This T cell receptor (beta chain) was sequenced for a study of blood T cell repertoires in COVID-19. As for the study in general: T cells, B-cell-depleted T cells, or PBMCs provided the cDNA or gDNA that served as material.

Generated by immunoSEQ multiplex PCR, the TCRdb table keeps only in-frame clones and is missing some. The sample consists of about 490,000 clones, 80% to 90% of them appearing once. The CDR3 contains 16 residues. Germline values: CDR1 SGHTA, CDR2 FQGNSA. Trimming shortened V by 5 bases and J by 0 bases, and 14 bases separated the two germline ends. Sample: peripheral blood. The chain recombines TRBV7-2 with TRBJ1-5; D remains unclear. The receptor was derived from a human donor in a cohort sampled during active COVID-19. For the CDR3, the DNA is TGTGCCAGCAGCCTTAATGGAGGGAATAGCAATCAGCCCCAGCATTTT. It is translated as CASSLNGGNSNQPQHF.